These 6 T cell receptor beta chains originate from one sample sequenced in a study of memory CD4+ T cells and cytomegalovirus serostatus. Sequencing used immunoSEQ multiplex PCR; TCRdb keeps in-frame clones, though not all of them. Seen here are 45,000 to 65,000 clones, over 65% observed once, and the top ten hold roughly 0.54%. Single viable CD3+CD4+CD8-CD45RO+ cells were sorted as the memory CD4+ T cells. The sequenced sample consisted of memory CD4+ T cells from blood. These receptors were obtained from an adult in good health and CMV-seronegative.

This clone was counted once. The chain uses TRBV2 and TRBJ1-5; D ambiguous. V was shortened by 1 base and J by 2 bases, with 3 bases between the two germline ends. Germline CDR1 reads SNHLY; CDR2 reads FYNNEI. This CDR3 has 13 residues. The DNA of the CDR3 is TGTGCCAGCAGTGAAGGCGGCAATCAGCCCCAGCATTTT. As protein: CASSEGGNQPQHF.

The chain joins TRBV6-5 to TRBJ2-7; 10 bases match TRBD1. J lost 7 bases, V lost 4 bases, and 7 bases had no gene match. Germline V lookup: CDR1 MNHEY, CDR2 SVGAGI. The CDR3 is 14 amino acids. CDR3 DNA sequence: TGTGCCAGCAGTTTCGACAGGGGGCGGAAAGAGCAGTACTTC. Its protein is CASSFDRGRKEQYF.

This chain joins TRBV18 and TRBJ2-7; D ambiguous. Germline values: CDR1 KGHSH, CDR2 LQKENI. V lost 2 bases and J lost 4, with 9 bases in between. The CDR3 has 13 amino acids. DNA for the CDR3: TGTGCCAGCTCACCAGGGTTCGGGTACGAGCAGTACTTC. Translated: CASSPGFGYEQYF.

This clone was detected a few times. The V call is TRBV28, the J call TRBJ1-6, with 8 bases fitting TRBD1. CDR1 and CDR2 from the germline V gene are MDHEN and SYDVKM. With 6 bases clipped from V and 9 bases from J, the junction kept 7 bases outside the gene matches. The CDR3 spans 14 residues. The CDR3, as DNA: TGTGCCAGCAGACCCGGACAGGGAGGTTCACCCCTCCACTTT. Its translation is CASRPGQGGSPLHF.

The chain links TRBV27 to TRBJ1-2; 7 bases map to TRBD1. The CDR3 covers 15 residues. The J segment lost 0 bases and the V segment lost 4 bases, leaving 5 bases of the junction unmatched. CDR1 and CDR2 from the germline V gene are MNHEY and SMNVEV (reference sequence). The CDR3 sequence is CASSSWTGANYGYTF. CDR3 DNA: TGTGCCAGCAGTTCCTGGACAGGTGCTAACTATGGCTACACCTTC.

The rearrangement joins TRBV27 to TRBJ2-1, with TRBD2 identical over 9 bases. The V gene's germline CDR1 is MNHEY and CDR2 SMNVEV (reference sequence). CDR3 size: 14 residues. The V segment lost 5 bases and the J segment 5 bases; nucleotides outside the gene matches: 4. This chain's CDR3 is CASSISGGHNEQFF. The CDR3 nucleotides are TGTGCCAGCAGTATAAGCGGGGGGCACAATGAGCAGTTCTTC.